Shown below are 28 T cell receptor beta chains from a single sample sequenced in a study of T cell changes during pregnancy in multiple sclerosis. Sequencing used immunoSEQ multiplex PCR; TCRdb keeps in-frame clones, though not all of them. This repertoire shows 35,000 to 55,000 clones, around 89% found once; its top ten account for 5.9%. The sample was CD8+ T cells from peripheral blood mononuclear cells, taken after pregnancy. Receptors were obtained from a female donor in good health, enrolled as a control in a pregnancy study.

The chain links TRBV4-3 to TRBJ1-2; 11 nucleotides line up with TRBD1. The germline V gene has CDR1 LGHNA and CDR2 YSLEER. The CDR3 covers 15 residues. The V gene end was trimmed by 1 base and the J gene end by 5 bases; junction bases not matched to a gene: 3. The CDR3 nucleotides read TGCGCCAGCAGCCAAGCGGGGGACAGGGGGTATGGCTACACCTTC. It yields the protein CASSQAGDRGYGYTF.

The chain couples TRBV4-3 to TRBJ1-1; D is ambiguous. In germline, CDR1 is LGHNA, CDR2 YSLEER. V was cut by 1 base and J by 8 bases, with 11 bases left in between. The CDR3 runs 13 residues. CDR3 region: CASSQGHIEEAFF. The CDR3 bases are TGCGCCAGCAGCCAAGGACACATAGAGGAAGCTTTCTTT.

This chain connects TRBV5-8 to TRBJ2-1; D gene ambiguous. The V end lost 0 bases, the J end lost 0 bases, and 7 bases lay between the germline ends. Germline lookup yields CDR1 SGHTS and CDR2 YDEGEE. CDR3 length: 15 residues. CDR3 protein: CASSLDPSSYNEQFF. The CDR3 DNA follows: TGTGCCAGCAGCTTGGACCCGAGCTCCTACAATGAGCAGTTCTTC.

The rearrangement links TRBV15 to TRBJ2-1, with a weak D call TRBD1 (6 bases). The V end was cut by 2 bases, the J end by 1 base, with 15 bases between. Germline V gene lookup returns CDR1 LNHNV and CDR2 YYDKDF (reference sequence). The CDR3 length is 17 residues. The DNA for the CDR3 is TGTGCCACCAGCAGATCAGCCGGGACACCATCCTACAATGAGCAGTTCTTC. The encoded protein is CATSRSAGTPSYNEQFF.

V gene TRBV6-7 combines with J gene TRBJ1-4; D ambiguous. TRBV6-7 is an open reading frame, and its role is uncertain. CDR3 length: 13 amino acids. V lost 5 bases, J lost 7 bases, and 11 bases lay in between. The CDR3 protein is CASSEWCPEKLFF. The CDR3 DNA reads TGTGCCAGCAGTGAGTGGTGCCCTGAAAAACTGTTTTTT.

The chain couples TRBV7-9 to TRBJ1-2, with D unresolved. With 5 bases removed from V and 3 bases from J, the gap between germline ends came to 13 bases. CDR1 and CDR2 (germline): SEHNR, FQNEAQ (reference sequence). The CDR3 extends over 14 amino acids. CDR3 bases: TGTGCCAGCAGCGCGGGAAACAGTTACTATGGCTACACCTTC. Protein sequence: CASSAGNSYYGYTF.

The chain is built from TRBV9 and TRBJ2-7; unclear D gene. Germline CDR1 is SGDLS and CDR2 is YYNGEE. V was pared by 0 bases and J by 3 bases, with 13 bases between. The CDR3 extends over 15 amino acids. The CDR3 loop is CASSVGNSQNYEQYF. The CDR3 DNA is TGTGCCAGCAGCGTAGGGAACAGCCAGAACTACGAGCAGTACTTC.

CDR3 protein: CASTSGVKGNTEAFF. Here the CDR3 DNA reads TGTGCCAGCACCTCAGGGGTAAAGGGGAACACTGAAGCTTTCTTT. This chain joins TRBV28 and TRBJ1-1, with a possible D match to TRBD1 (6 bases). V lost 7 bases and J lost 1, with 16 bases in between. Germline V gene lookup returns CDR1 MDHEN and CDR2 SYDVKM. The CDR3 runs 15 residues.

The chain employs TRBV28 and TRBJ1-2; D gene ambiguous. Germline values: CDR1 MDHEN, CDR2 SYDVKM. V shed 3 bases and J shed 4 bases, with 12 bases lying between them. The CDR3 runs 14 residues. CDR3 sequence (DNA): TGTGCCAGCAGTTTCCGGCGGGCGTCCTATGGCTACACCTTC. This translates into CASSFRRASYGYTF.

CDR3 residues: CASSGAGYTEAFF. CDR3 sequence (DNA): TGTGCCAGCAGTGGAGCGGGGTACACTGAAGCTTTCTTT. The chain is built from TRBV28 and TRBJ1-1, with D unresolved. The CDR3 is 13 residues long. Between the trimmed V and J ends, which lost 5 bases and 3 bases, there was a span of 10 bases. Germline CDR1 is MDHEN and CDR2 is SYDVKM.

The chain combines TRBV6-5 with TRBJ1-1; no firm D call. Germline CDR1 and CDR2: MNHEY and SVGAGI. The CDR3 is made up of 14 amino acids. V lost 7 bases to trimming and J lost 1 base, with 13 bases between them. CDR3 amino acids: CASTVGGENTEAFF. DNA for the CDR3: TGTGCCAGCACCGTGGGAGGAGAGAACACTGAAGCTTTCTTT.

The V gene is TRBV14, the J gene TRBJ2-3, with 11 bases identical to TRBD2. There are 17 residues in the CDR3. Trimming took 0 bases from V and 2 from J; bases not matched to a gene: 4. CDR1 SGHDN and CDR2 FVKESK come from the germline V gene. CDR3: CASSQEIAGGPTDTQYF. The CDR3 DNA follows: TGTGCCAGCAGCCAAGAAATAGCGGGGGGGCCCACAGATACGCAGTATTTT.

The CDR3 spells CASSEQGMNTEAFF. CDR3 nucleotide sequence: TGTGCCAGCAGTGAACAGGGGATGAACACTGAAGCTTTCTTT. This chain links TRBV28 with TRBJ1-1, with 7 bases identical to TRBD1. With V trimmed by 5 bases and J by 0 bases, 3 bases remained unmatched. The V gene's germline CDR1 is MDHEN and CDR2 SYDVKM. The CDR3 has 14 amino acids. The variable domain in full, completed from reference TRBV28 and TRBJ1-1, reads DVKVTQSSRYLVKRTGEKVFLECVQDMDHENMFWYRQDPGLGLRLIYFSYDVKMKEKGDIPEGYSVSREKKERFSLILESASTNQTSMYLCASSEQGMNTEAFFGQGTRLTVV.

The V and J genes are TRBV7-6 and TRBJ2-2; D gene uncertain. Germline lookup yields CDR1 SGHVS and CDR2 FNYEAQ. The CDR3 runs 13 residues. Trimming removed 2 bases at V and 5 bases at J, with 6 bases between. This chain's CDR3 is CASSLSETGELFF. The CDR3 DNA follows: TGTGCCAGCAGCTTATCGGAGACCGGGGAGCTGTTTTTT.

The chain recombines TRBV27 with TRBJ2-7; no clear D gene. The CDR3 consists of 13 residues. Trimming removed 3 bases at V and 5 bases at J, with 11 bases between. Germline V gene data show CDR1 as MNHEY and CDR2 as SMNVEV (reference sequence). CDR3 sequence reads: CASSLAVENEQYF. The CDR3 DNA follows: TGTGCCAGCAGTTTGGCGGTTGAGAACGAGCAGTACTTC.

The chain couples TRBV6-4 to TRBJ2-1; 11 bases are a match to TRBD2. This CDR3 comprises 15 residues. V lost 3 bases and J lost 5; bases outside the gene matches: 3. Germline-derived CDR1 and CDR2 are MRHNA and SNTAGT. The CDR3 loop is CASSESSGGNNEQFF. CDR3 nucleotides: TGTGCCAGCAGTGAATCTAGCGGGGGGAACAATGAGCAGTTCTTC.

This clone was recorded only once. The CDR3 nucleotides read TGTGCCTGGACAGGTTCCTACGAGCAGTACTTC. Protein: CAWTGSYEQYF. The chain couples TRBV30 to TRBJ2-7; no reliable D call. Looked up from germline, CDR1 is GTSNPN and CDR2 is SVGIG (reference sequence). V dropped 4 bases and J dropped 1 base, with 5 bases sitting between them. The CDR3 sequence is 11 residues long.

This clone was counted a few times. The rearrangement joins TRBV9 to TRBJ2-2; D unresolved. The V end was cut by 0 bases, the J end by 9 bases, with 6 bases between. The CDR3 length is 12 residues. The germline CDR1 and CDR2 sequences are SGDLS and YYNGEE. This CDR3 is CASSVDGRELFF. The CDR3 nucleotides read TGTGCCAGCAGCGTAGATGGCCGGGAGCTGTTTTTT.

The J gene is TRBJ2-3, the V gene TRBV25-1; D ambiguous. The germline V gene encodes CDR1 MGHDK and CDR2 SYGVNS. This CDR3 has 11 residues. V shed 10 bases and J shed 6 bases, with 11 bases lying between them. CDR3 region: CATIFGDTQYF. The CDR3 region has the DNA TGTGCCACTATTTTTGGTGATACGCAGTATTTT.

V usage is TRBV7-9 and J usage is TRBJ1-1; 7 bases map to TRBD1. CDR1 SEHNR and CDR2 FQNEAQ come from the germline V gene (reference sequence). Losses at the gene ends were 0 bases for V and 5 bases for J; bases not matched to a gene: 3. The CDR3 spans 14 residues. In nucleotides, the CDR3 is TGTGCCAGCAGCTTAGCTGACAGGGAGACTGAAGCTTTCTTT. Translation gives CASSLADRETEAFF. Full variable domain (outside the CDR3, taken from reference TRBV7-9 and TRBJ1-1): DTGVSQNPRHKITKRGQNVTFRCDPISEHNRLYWYRQTLGQGPEFLTYFQNEAQLEKSRLLSDRFSAERPKGSFSTLEIQRTEQGDSAMYLCASSLADRETEAFFGQGTRLTVV.

This clone has only one observation. V is TRBV6-4 and J is TRBJ2-3; 9 bases are shared with TRBD2. The CDR3 loop spans 16 amino acids. Germline V gene lookup returns CDR1 MRHNA and CDR2 SNTAGT. V dropped 2 bases and J dropped 2; count of bases not matched to a gene: 5. CDR3 in amino acids: CASSDGLAGDTDTQYF. The DNA of the CDR3 is TGTGCCAGCAGTGACGGGTTAGCGGGGGACACAGATACGCAGTATTTT.

The chain has TRBV9 and TRBJ2-5; D is possibly TRBD1 (5 bases). The length of the CDR3 is 16 residues. From germline, CDR1 is SGDLS and CDR2 YYNGEE. Trimming took 0 bases from V and 0 from J, leaving 12 bases between them. The CDR3 reads CASSVAGRVYQETQYF. The CDR3 DNA is TGTGCCAGCAGCGTAGCGGGCAGGGTCTACCAAGAGACCCAGTACTTC.

A few counts support this clone. This chain joins TRBV4-1 and TRBJ2-1; D is uncertain. This CDR3 is 12 amino acids long. Germline CDR1 and CDR2: MGHRA and YSYEKL. Trimming removed 1 base at V and 8 bases at J, with 6 bases between. CDR3 sequence: CASSQVEYEQFF. The CDR3 DNA sequence: TGCGCCAGCAGCCAAGTCGAGTATGAGCAGTTCTTC.

J is TRBJ1-6 and V is TRBV6-5; the D is unclear. Trimming pared 8 bases from V and 6 bases from J, leaving 17 bases between. CDR3 length equals 15 residues. Germline V gene lookup returns CDR1 MNHEY and CDR2 SVGAGI. The CDR3 DNA sequence: TGTGCCAGCGCCGGGGAGCCCACGTTTAATTCACCCCTCCACTTT. Encoded protein: CASAGEPTFNSPLHF.

The chain recombines TRBV2 with TRBJ1-2; 10 nucleotides match TRBD1. This CDR3 comprises 16 residues. CDR1 SNHLY and CDR2 FYNNEI come from the germline V gene. J was trimmed by 6 bases and V by 4 bases; bases with no gene match: 11. CDR3 nucleotide sequence: TGTGCCAGCAGTGGGTCCCGGGACAGGGGAGTGGATGGCTACACCTTC. As protein: CASSGSRDRGVDGYTF.

This clone was observed a single time. The chain carries TRBV30 and TRBJ1-6; 7 positions match TRBD1. CDR1 is GTSNPN and CDR2 is SVGIG in the germline V gene (reference sequence). V dropped 0 bases and J dropped 0; count of bases not matched to a gene: 8. The length of the CDR3 is 18 residues. The CDR3 DNA follows: TGTGCCTGGAGTGTTAAGGGCAGGGGGTACTCCTATAATTCACCCCTCCACTTT. Its translation is CAWSVKGRGYSYNSPLHF.

Notes on this clone: A much bigger clone sits one base away, suggesting this may be a read error. The chain employs TRBV6-6 and TRBJ2-1; 7 bases fit TRBD2. In germline, CDR1 is MNHNY, CDR2 SVGAGI (reference sequence). The junction had 9 bases not matched to a gene; V was cut back by 11 bases and J by 5 bases. CDR3 length: 13 amino acids. CDR3 nucleotides: TGTGCCGGCACTCCCGCGGGGGACAATGAGCAGTTCTTC. Residues: CAGTPAGDNEQFF.

The V call is TRBV7-3, the J call TRBJ1-1; tentatively, D is TRBD1 (5 bases). The CDR3 loop spans 15 amino acids. Germline values: CDR1 SGHTA, CDR2 FQGTGA. V lost 5 bases and J 1 base, leaving 14 bases between the germline ends. The CDR3 nucleotides read TGTGCCAGCAGCCTCAATGGGGGGGAGAACACTGAAGCTTTCTTT. It codes for CASSLNGGENTEAFF. Filled out from reference TRBV7-3 and TRBJ1-1, the complete variable domain reads GAGVSQTPSNKVTEKGKYVELRCDPISGHTALYWYRQSLGQGPEFLIYFQGTGAADDSGLPNDRFFAVRPEGSVSTLKIQRTERGDSAVYLCASSLNGGENTEAFFGQGTRLTVV.